This TCR beta chain is from a study of shared clonotypes between healthy human individuals. Study summary: Each donor's CD4 naive and CD4 memory cells filled three plates apiece, CD8 naive two, and CD8 memory one.

The CDR3 length is 15 residues. The germline gives CDR1 SGHRS, CDR2 YFSETQ. The V gene lost 4 bases and the J gene lost 5 bases, with 18 bases spanning the gap. This clone appeared once. Its specificity is unknown. Study results and limitations: Sharing across a few donors was seen in roughly 5.2% of naive CD4 clonotypes. Researchers found naive subsets generally carried larger estimated richness than memory subsets.

TCRdb keeps only in-frame clones here, not all; method: immunoSEQ multiplex PCR. This sample has roughly 2.2 million clones, with more than 85% found just once. Every one of the donors was a Caucasian adult that lived in Nashville, Tennessee. The TCR sequence derives from a man aged 18-30 years in good health. Some clones in this sample may be carry-over from other donors' samples. This chain uses TRBV5-1 with TRBJ2-5; D assignment may be TRBD1 or TRBD2 (6 bases each). Sequenced sample: naive CD4+ T cells from PBMCs. Subset given: CD45RA+ positively selected. This CDR3 is CASSGGGVAVETQYF. The CDR3 DNA reads as TGCGCCAGCAGCGGGGGCGGGGTAGCGGTGGAGACCCAGTACTTC.